The sequence of this TCR beta chain was determined in a study of PD-1 blockade in classical Hodgkin lymphoma. With no exception, relapse followed autologous stem cell transplantation in all patients, and brentuximab vedotin exposure varied. Negative magnetic selection isolated CD4+ T cells from thawed PBMCs. Study-wide points: Repertoire differences have undefined causes, possibly disease activity or prior therapy.

About this clone: As yet, its antigen is unknown. One end of the junction does not line up with germline, which may come from a read error.

Data came from immunoSEQ multiplex PCR; TCRdb stores just in-frame clones and leaves some out. The sample consists of roughly 9,000 clones, roughly 80% of them appearing once. The CDR3 totals 15 residues. CDR1 is SGHKS and CDR2 is YYEKEE in the germline V gene (reference sequence). This TCR derives from a human donor with classical Hodgkin lymphoma. The chain employs TRBV5-5 and TRBJ2-7, with 8 bases lining up with TRBD2. The sequences come from CD4+ T cells from blood, collected at baseline. CDR3 region: CASSPTSAGSYEQYF. The CDR3 DNA reads as TGCGCCAGCAGCCCGACTAGCGCGGGCTCCTACGAGCAGTACTTC.